This T cell receptor (beta chain) originates from a study of T cell responses to AZD1222 COVID-19 vaccine. Study-level information: Recipients boosted at about 4 weeks or about 12 weeks are pooled.

Libraries were prepared by immunoSEQ multiplex PCR; TCRdb keeps only in-frame clonotypes and omits some of them. The data contain some 120,000 clones, approximately 93% of them singletons. Note on this clone: Its antigen is unidentified.

Study results and caveats: At study baseline, merely more than 5 AZD1222 recipients were seropositive. Donors, mostly white British, included more females; clonal diversity was possibly underestimated. After the peak T cell response, and only then, were repertoires sampled.

The sequence came from an adult in good health. The sequencing here drew on peripheral blood, taken on day 0 of AZD1222 vaccination.

This chain's CDR3 is CASIRTGPDSPLHF. CDR3 DNA sequence: TGTGCCAGCATCCGGACCGGTCCGGATTCACCCCTCCACTTT. The chain has TRBV2 and TRBJ1-6; the D is unclear. The CDR3 spans 14 residues. CDR1 is SNHLY and CDR2 is FYNNEI in the germline V gene. V dropped 7 bases and J dropped 8 bases, with 15 bases sitting between them.